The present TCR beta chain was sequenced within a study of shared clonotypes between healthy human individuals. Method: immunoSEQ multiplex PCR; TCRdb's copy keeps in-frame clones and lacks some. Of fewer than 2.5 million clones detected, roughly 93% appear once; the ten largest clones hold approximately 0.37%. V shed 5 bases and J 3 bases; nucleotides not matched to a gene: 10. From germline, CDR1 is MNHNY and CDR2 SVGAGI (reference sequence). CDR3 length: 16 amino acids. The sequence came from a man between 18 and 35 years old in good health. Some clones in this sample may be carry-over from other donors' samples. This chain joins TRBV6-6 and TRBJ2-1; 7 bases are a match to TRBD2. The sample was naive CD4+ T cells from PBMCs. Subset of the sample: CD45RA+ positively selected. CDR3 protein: CASSRSLAERYNEQFF. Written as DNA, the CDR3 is TGTGCCAGCAGTAGGAGTCTAGCGGAACGCTACAATGAGCAGTTCTTC.